Listed here are 8 T cell receptor beta chains from one sample, sequenced in a study of T cells in Graves' hyperthyroidism and ophthalmopathy. Amplification of TCR beta CDR3 regions used RNA as the template. Researchers ran a first-round RT-PCR on the TCR CDR3 using the HTBI primer set. TCRdb called the multiplex PCR reads again in MiXCR, with one record for every CDR3 protein. The repertoire holds about 59,000 distinct CDR3 sequences, approximately 53% seen once, with 3.3% in the top ten. Sequenced sample: blood. The receptors come from a woman aged 55-70 years with Graves' ophthalmopathy.

This clonotype came up many times. Since the CDR3 does not end with the conserved phenylalanine or tryptophan, this likely comes from a read error. It is unclear where the CDR3 begins or ends on the DNA, so no DNA is shown, and the CDR3 is as TCRdb lists it. The chain uses TRBV7-3 and TRBJ2-7; the tabulated D call, TRBD1, remains unverified against the DNA. From its first to its last residue, the CDR3 has 11 amino acids. Germline V gene lookup returns CDR1 SGHTA and CDR2 FQGTGA. This chain's CDR3 is CASSSRQGASL.

This clonotype was recorded many times. The chain recombines TRBV27 with TRBJ1-6; 11 bases match TRBD1. Trimming took 8 bases from V and 10 from J; bases not matched to a gene: 7. Germline V gene sequence: CDR1 MNHEY, CDR2 SMNVEV (reference sequence). The CDR3 contains 14 residues. The CDR3 nucleotides are TGTGCCAGCTGTTGGACAGGGGGCAAGTCACCCCTCCACTTT. Residues: CASCWTGGKSPLHF.

V is TRBV24-1 and J is TRBJ1-1; TRBD1 aligns across 10 bases. The junction had 14 bases not matched to a gene; V was cut back by 3 bases and J by 5 bases. The germline CDR1 and CDR2 sequences are KGHDR and SFDVKD. The CDR3 sequence is 18 residues long. The CDR3 DNA sequence: TGTGCCACCAGTGATGATAGGACAGGGGGGAGAGATGGGACTGAAGCTTTCTTT. It encodes CATSDDRTGGRDGTEAFF.

The rearrangement uses TRBV7-2 and TRBJ2-7; 9 positions match TRBD1. Trimming took 5 bases from V and 6 from J; bases not matched to a gene: 2. The germline V gene encodes CDR1 SGHTA and CDR2 FQGNSA. The CDR3 totals 12 residues. The CDR3 DNA sequence: TGTGCCAGCAGCCGGACAGGGGTCGAGCAGTACTTC. Its protein is CASSRTGVEQYF.

J is TRBJ2-3 and V is TRBV6-4, with a tentative D call TRBD1 (6 bases). The CDR3 sequence is 16 residues long. CDR1 is MRHNA and CDR2 is SNTAGT in the germline V gene. The V and J ends lost 2 bases and 2 bases respectively, with 14 bases between them. This CDR3 is CASSDSQGSLTDTQYF. Written as DNA, the CDR3 is TGTGCCAGCAGTGACAGCCAGGGGAGCCTCACAGATACGCAGTATTTT.

This chain connects TRBV20-1 to TRBJ2-5; perhaps TRBD2 as D (5 bases). Germline assignment: CDR1 DFQATT and CDR2 SNEGSKA (reference sequence). The CDR3 is 14 amino acids. The V end lost 3 bases, the J end lost 9 bases, and 20 bases lay between the germline ends. The CDR3 region is CSARAGGNNQPQYF. The CDR3 coding sequence is TGCAGTGCTAGGGCCGGAGGTAACAATCAGCCCCAGTACTTC.

Ten or more counts support this clonotype. The chain links TRBV7-9 to TRBJ1-4; no clear D. V gave up 3 bases and J gave up 0 bases, with 5 bases separating them. This CDR3 is built from 14 residues. Germline lookup yields CDR1 SEHNR and CDR2 FQNEAQ (reference sequence). This CDR3 reads CASSFEATNEKLFF. CDR3 sequence (DNA): TGTGCCAGCAGCTTTGAAGCAACTAATGAAAAACTGTTTTTT.

The chain carries TRBV5-1 and TRBJ1-4; D is unclear. The V gene's germline CDR1 is SGHRS and CDR2 YFSETQ. CDR3 length equals 13 residues. Trimming took off 0 bases at V and 9 bases at J, with 9 bases between the two ends. In nucleotides, the CDR3 is TGCGCCAGCAGCTTGGTGCGCGTACAAAAACTGTTTTTT. It translates to CASSLVRVQKLFF.